This T cell receptor beta chain came from a study of T cell changes during pregnancy in multiple sclerosis. The data were produced by immunoSEQ multiplex PCR, yet TCRdb's version contains in-frame clones alone and is incomplete. The sample lists over 85,000 clones; about nine tenths were seen once. The CDR3 covers 15 residues. CDR1 is KGHSH, CDR2 LQKENI, per germline. V lost 3 bases and J 2 bases, leaving 12 bases between the germline ends. The receptor was isolated from a female donor in good health, enrolled as a control in a pregnancy study. The genes are TRBV18 and TRBJ2-3; D is possibly TRBD1 (6 bases). Source: peripheral blood, taken in the second trimester of pregnancy. Here the CDR3 DNA reads TGTGCCAGCTCACCCATTCGGGACAACACAGATACGCAGTATTTT. Protein product: CASSPIRDNTDTQYF.